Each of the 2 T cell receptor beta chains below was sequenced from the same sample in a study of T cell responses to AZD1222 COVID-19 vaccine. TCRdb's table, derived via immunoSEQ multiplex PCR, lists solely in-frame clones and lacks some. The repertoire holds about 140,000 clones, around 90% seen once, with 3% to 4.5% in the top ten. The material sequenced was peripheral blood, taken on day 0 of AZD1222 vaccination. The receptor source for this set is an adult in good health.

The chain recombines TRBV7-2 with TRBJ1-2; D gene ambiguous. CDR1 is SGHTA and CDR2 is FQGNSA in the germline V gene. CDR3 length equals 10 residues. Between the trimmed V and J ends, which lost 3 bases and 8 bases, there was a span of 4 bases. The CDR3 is CASSFGGYTF. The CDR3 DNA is TGTGCCAGCAGCTTCGGGGGCTACACCTTC. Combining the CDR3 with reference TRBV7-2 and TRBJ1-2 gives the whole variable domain GAGVSQSPSNKVTEKGKDVELRCDPISGHTALYWYRQSLGQGLEFLIYFQGNSAPDKSGLPSDRFSAERTGGSVSTLTIQRTQQEDSAVYLCASSFGGYTFGSGTRLTVV.

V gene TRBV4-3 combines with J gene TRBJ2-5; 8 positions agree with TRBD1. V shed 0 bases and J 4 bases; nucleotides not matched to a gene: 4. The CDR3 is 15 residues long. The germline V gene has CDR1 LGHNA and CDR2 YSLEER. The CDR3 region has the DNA TGCGCCAGCAGCCAAGACAGGGGGCGCAGAGAGACCCAGTACTTC. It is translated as CASSQDRGRRETQYF.